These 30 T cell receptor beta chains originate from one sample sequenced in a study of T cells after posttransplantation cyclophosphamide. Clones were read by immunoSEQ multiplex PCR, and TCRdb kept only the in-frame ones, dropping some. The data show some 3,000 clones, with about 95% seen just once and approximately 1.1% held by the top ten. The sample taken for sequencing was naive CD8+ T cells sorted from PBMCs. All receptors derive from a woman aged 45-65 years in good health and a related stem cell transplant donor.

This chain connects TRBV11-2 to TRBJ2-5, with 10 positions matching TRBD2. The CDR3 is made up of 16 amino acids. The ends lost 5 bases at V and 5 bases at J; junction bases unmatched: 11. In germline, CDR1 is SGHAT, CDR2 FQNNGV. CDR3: CASSTTSGEFGETQYF. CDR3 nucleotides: TGTGCCAGCAGCACAACTAGCGGGGAGTTCGGGGAGACCCAGTACTTC.

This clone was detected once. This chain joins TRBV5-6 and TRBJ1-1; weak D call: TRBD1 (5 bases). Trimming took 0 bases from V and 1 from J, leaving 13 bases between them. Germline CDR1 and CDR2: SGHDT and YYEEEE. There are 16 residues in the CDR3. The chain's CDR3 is CASSLGFGGKNTEAFF. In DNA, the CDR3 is TGTGCCAGCAGCTTGGGGTTTGGGGGGAAGAACACTGAAGCTTTCTTT.

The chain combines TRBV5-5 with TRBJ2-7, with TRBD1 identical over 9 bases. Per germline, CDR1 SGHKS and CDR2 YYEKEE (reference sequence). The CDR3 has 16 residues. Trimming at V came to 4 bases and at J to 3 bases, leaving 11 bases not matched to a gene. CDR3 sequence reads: CASSTGTGRDLYEQYF. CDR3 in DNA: TGTGCCAGCAGCACCGGGACAGGGAGGGACCTCTACGAGCAGTACTTC. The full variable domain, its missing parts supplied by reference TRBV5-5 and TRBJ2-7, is DAGVTQSPTHLIKTRGQQVTLRCSPISGHKSVSWYQQVLGQGPQFIFQYYEKEERGRGNFPDRFSARQFPNYSSELNVNALLLGDSALYLCASSTGTGRDLYEQYFGPGTRLTVT.

The CDR3 spells CASSFEFSPLHF. CDR3 in DNA: TGTGCCAGCAGCTTCGAGTTTTCACCCCTCCACTTT. The rearrangement links TRBV5-6 to TRBJ1-6, with D unresolved. V lost 2 bases, J lost 9 bases, and 6 bases lay in between. The CDR3 length is 12 residues. CDR1 and CDR2 from the germline V gene are SGHDT and YYEEEE.

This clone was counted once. CDR3 sequence (DNA): TGTGCCAGTATCGTGGGACAGGGGACGAACACTGAAGCTTTCTTT. Amino acids: CASIVGQGTNTEAFF. The chain is built from TRBV19 and TRBJ1-1, with TRBD1 matching 10 bases. Germline assignment: CDR1 LNHDA and CDR2 SQIVND (reference sequence). The CDR3 sequence is 15 residues long. Losses at the gene ends were 7 bases for V and 1 base for J; bases not matched to a gene: 6.

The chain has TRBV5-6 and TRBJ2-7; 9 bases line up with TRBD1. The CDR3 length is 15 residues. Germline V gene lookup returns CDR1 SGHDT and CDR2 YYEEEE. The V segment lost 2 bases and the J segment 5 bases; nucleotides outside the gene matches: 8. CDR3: CASSFFPTGGNEQYF. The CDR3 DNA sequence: TGTGCCAGCAGCTTCTTCCCGACAGGGGGTAACGAGCAGTACTTC.

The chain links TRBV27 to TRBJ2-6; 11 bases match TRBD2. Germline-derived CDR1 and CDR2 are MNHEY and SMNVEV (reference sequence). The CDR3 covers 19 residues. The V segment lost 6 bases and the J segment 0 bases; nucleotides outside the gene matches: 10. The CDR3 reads CASRRGGLAADSGANVLTF. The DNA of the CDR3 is TGTGCCAGCAGACGGGGGGGACTAGCGGCGGACTCTGGGGCCAACGTCCTGACTTTC.

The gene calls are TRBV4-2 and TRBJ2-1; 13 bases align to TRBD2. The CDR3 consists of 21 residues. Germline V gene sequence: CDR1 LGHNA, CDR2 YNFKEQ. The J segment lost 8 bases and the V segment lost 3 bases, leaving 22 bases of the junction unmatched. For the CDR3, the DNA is TGTGCCAGCAGCCATGAGGGGGAAAAAGGACTAGCGGGAGTAGGGTTGGATGAGCAGTTCTTC. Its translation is CASSHEGEKGLAGVGLDEQFF.

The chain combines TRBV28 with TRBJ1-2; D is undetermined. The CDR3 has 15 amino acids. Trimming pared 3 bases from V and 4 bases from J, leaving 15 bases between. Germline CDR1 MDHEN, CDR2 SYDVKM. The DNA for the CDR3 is TGTGCCAGCAGTTTCCCAGACACAGTTGCCTATGGCTACACCTTC. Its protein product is CASSFPDTVAYGYTF.

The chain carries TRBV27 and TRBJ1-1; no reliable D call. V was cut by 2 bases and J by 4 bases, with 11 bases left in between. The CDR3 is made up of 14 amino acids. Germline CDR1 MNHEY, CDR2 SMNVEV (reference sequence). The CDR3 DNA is TGTGCCAGCAGTTTACAGGTTGGGAGCACTGAAGCTTTCTTT. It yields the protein CASSLQVGSTEAFF.

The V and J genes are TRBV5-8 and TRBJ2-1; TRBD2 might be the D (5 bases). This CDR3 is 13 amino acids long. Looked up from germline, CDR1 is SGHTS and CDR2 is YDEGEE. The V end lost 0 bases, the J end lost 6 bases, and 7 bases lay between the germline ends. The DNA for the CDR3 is TGTGCCAGCAGCTTGGCCGAGGGCAATGAGCAGTTCTTC. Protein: CASSLAEGNEQFF.

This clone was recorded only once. Written as DNA, the CDR3 is TGTGCCTGGAGCCCTTCCTCGGGACTAGCGATCTACGAGCAGTACTTC. Its translation: CAWSPSSGLAIYEQYF. The chain recombines TRBV30 with TRBJ2-7, with 10 bases lining up with TRBD2. Germline CDR1 and CDR2: GTSNPN and SVGIG (reference sequence). The CDR3 runs 16 residues. V lost 3 bases, J lost 3 bases, and 11 bases stayed unmatched.

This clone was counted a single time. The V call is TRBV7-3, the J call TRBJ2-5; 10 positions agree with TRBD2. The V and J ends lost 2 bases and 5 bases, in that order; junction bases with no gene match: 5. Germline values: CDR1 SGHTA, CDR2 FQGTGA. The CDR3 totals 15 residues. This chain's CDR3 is CASSLGLAGVETQYF. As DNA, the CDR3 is TGTGCCAGCAGCTTAGGGCTAGCGGGAGTGGAGACCCAGTACTTC.

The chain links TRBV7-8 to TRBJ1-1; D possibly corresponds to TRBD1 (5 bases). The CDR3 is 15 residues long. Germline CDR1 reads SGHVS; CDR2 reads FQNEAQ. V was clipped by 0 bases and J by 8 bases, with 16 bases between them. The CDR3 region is CASSLALGRGTEAFF. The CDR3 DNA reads TGTGCCAGCAGCTTAGCGCTGGGCCGGGGGACCGAAGCTTTCTTT.

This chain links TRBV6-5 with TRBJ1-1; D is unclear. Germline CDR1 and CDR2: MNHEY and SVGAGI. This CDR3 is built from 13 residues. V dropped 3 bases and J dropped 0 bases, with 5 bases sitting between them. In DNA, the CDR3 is TGTGCCAGCAGTTATTCGTTGAACACTGAAGCTTTCTTT. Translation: CASSYSLNTEAFF.

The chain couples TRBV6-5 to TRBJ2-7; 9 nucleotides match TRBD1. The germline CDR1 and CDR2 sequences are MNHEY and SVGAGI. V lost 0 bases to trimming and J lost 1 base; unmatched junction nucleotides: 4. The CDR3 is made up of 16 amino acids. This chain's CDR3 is CASSYSRTGVSYEQYF. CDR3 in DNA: TGTGCCAGCAGTTACTCACGGACAGGGGTATCCTACGAGCAGTACTTC.

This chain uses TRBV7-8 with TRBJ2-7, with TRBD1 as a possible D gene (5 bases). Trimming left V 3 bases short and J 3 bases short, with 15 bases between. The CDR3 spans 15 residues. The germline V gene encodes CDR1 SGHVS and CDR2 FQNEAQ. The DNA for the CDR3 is TGTGCCAGCAGCTTCGACAGAAGCAACCTCTACGAGCAGTACTTC. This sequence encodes CASSFDRSNLYEQYF.

CDR3 sequence: CASSPSGSSYNEQFF. CDR3 nucleotides: TGTGCCAGTAGCCCTAGCGGGTCTTCCTACAATGAGCAGTTCTTC. The J gene is TRBJ2-1, the V gene TRBV19; 8 nucleotides line up with TRBD2. CDR1 LNHDA and CDR2 SQIVND come from the germline V gene (reference sequence). There are 15 residues in the CDR3. J was trimmed by 1 base and V by 6 bases; bases with no gene match: 5.

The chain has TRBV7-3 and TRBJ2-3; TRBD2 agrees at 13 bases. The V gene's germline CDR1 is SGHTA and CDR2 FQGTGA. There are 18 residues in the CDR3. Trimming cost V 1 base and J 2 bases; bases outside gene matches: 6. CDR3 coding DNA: TGTGCCAGCAGCTTAAGTTTGGGGACTAGCGGGGCCACAGATACGCAGTATTTT. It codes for CASSLSLGTSGATDTQYF. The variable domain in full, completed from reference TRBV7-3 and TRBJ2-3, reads GAGVSQTPSNKVTEKGKYVELRCDPISGHTALYWYRQSLGQGPEFLIYFQGTGAADDSGLPNDRFFAVRPEGSVSTLKIQRTERGDSAVYLCASSLSLGTSGATDTQYFGPGTRLTVL.

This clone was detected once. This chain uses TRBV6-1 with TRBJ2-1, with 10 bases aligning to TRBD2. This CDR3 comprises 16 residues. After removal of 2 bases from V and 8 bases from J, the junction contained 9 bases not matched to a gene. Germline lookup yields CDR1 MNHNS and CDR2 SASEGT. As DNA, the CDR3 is TGTGCCAGCAGTGAAAGCTGGGCTAGCGGGAGTCATGAGCAGTTCTTC. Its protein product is CASSESWASGSHEQFF.

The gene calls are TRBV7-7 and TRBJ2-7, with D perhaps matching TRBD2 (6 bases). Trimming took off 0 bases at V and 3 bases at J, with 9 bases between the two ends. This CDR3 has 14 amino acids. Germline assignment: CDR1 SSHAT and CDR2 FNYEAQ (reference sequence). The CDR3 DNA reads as TGTGCCAGCAGCTTAGCCGCGGGAAACTACGAGCAGTACTTC. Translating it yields CASSLAAGNYEQYF. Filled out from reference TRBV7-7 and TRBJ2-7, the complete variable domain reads GAGVSQSPRYKVTKRGQDVTLRCDPISSHATLYWYQQALGQGPEFLTYFNYEAQPDKSGLPSDRFSAERPEGSISTLTIQRTEQRDSAMYRCASSLAAGNYEQYFGPGTRLTVT.

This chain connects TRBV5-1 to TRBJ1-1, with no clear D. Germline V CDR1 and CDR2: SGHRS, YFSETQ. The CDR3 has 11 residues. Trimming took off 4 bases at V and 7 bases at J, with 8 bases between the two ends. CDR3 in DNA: TGCGCCAGCAGCCCGGGAAGTGAAGCTTTCTTT. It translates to CASSPGSEAFF.

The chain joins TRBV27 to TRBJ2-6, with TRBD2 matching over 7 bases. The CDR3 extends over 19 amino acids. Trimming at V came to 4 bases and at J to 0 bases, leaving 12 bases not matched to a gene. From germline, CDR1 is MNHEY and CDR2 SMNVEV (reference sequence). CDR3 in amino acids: CASSSLGLDSSSGANVLTF. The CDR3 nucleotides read TGTGCCAGCAGTTCTCTCGGACTAGATTCCAGCTCTGGGGCCAACGTCCTGACTTTC.

CDR3 amino acids: CASSFPLGQGLGVSYNEQFF. CDR3 DNA sequence: TGTGCCAGCAGTTTTCCCTTGGGACAGGGGCTAGGGGTTTCCTACAATGAGCAGTTCTTC. V and J are TRBV28 and TRBJ2-1, with 10 nucleotides matching TRBD1. Germline CDR1 and CDR2: MDHEN and SYDVKM. The CDR3 covers 20 residues. Losses at the gene ends were 3 bases for V and 1 base for J; bases not matched to a gene: 15.

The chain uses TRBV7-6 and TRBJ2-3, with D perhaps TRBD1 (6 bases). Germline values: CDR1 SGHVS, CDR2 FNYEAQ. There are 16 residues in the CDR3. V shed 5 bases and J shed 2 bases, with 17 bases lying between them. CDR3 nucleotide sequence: TGTGCCAGCAGCGCCAGGGGCGGGTACATCACAGATACGCAGTATTTT. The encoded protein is CASSARGGYITDTQYF. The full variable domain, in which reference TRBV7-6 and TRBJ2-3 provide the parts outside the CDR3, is GAGVSQSPRYKVTKRGQDVALRCDPISGHVSLYWYRQALGQGPEFLTYFNYEAQQDKSGLPNDRFSAERPEGSISTLTIQRTEQRDSAMYRCASSARGGYITDTQYFGPGTRLTVL.

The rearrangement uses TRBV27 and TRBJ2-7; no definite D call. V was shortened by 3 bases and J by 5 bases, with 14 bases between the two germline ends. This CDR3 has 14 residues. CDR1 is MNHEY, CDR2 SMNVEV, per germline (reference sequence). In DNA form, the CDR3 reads TGTGCCAGCAGTTTTTGGCCCCCTCTCCACGAGCAGTACTTC. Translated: CASSFWPPLHEQYF.

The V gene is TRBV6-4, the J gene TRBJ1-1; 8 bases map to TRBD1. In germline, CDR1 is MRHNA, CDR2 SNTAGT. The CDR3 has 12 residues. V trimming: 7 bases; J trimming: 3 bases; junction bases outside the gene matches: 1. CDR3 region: CASMGQDTEAFF. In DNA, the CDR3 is TGTGCCAGCATGGGACAGGACACTGAAGCTTTCTTT.

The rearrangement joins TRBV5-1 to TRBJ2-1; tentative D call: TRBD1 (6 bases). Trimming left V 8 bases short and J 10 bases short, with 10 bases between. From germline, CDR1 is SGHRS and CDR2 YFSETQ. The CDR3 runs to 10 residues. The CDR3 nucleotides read TGCGCCAGTCGACAGGTAGAGCAGTTCTTC. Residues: CASRQVEQFF.

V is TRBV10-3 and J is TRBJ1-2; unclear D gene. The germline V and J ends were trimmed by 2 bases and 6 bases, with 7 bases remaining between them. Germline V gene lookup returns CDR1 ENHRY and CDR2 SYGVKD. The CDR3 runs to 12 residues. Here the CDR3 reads CAISERDNGYTF. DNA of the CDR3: TGTGCCATCAGTGAGAGAGATAATGGCTACACCTTC.

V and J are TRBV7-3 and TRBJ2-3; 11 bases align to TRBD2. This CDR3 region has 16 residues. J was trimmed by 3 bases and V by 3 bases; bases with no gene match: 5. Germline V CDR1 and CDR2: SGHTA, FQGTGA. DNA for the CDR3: TGTGCCAGCAGCTTTACTAGCGGGAGAATGACAGATACGCAGTATTTT. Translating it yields CASSFTSGRMTDTQYF.